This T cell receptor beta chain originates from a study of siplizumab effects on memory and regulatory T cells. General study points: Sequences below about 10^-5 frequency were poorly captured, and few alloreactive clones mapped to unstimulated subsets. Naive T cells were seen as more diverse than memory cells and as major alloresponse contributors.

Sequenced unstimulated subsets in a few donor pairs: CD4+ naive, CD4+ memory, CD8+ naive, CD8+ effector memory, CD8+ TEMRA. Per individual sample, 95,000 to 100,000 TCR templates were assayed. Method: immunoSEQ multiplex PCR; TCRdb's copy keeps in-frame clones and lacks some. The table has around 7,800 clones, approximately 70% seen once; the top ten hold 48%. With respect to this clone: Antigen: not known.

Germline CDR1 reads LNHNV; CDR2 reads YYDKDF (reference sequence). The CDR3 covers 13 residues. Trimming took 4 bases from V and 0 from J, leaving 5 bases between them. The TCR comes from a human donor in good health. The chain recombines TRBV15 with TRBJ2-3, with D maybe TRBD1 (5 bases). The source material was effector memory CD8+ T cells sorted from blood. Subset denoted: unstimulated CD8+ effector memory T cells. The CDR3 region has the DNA TGTGCCACCAGCAACAGGAGCACAGATACGCAGTATTTT. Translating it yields CATSNRSTDTQYF.